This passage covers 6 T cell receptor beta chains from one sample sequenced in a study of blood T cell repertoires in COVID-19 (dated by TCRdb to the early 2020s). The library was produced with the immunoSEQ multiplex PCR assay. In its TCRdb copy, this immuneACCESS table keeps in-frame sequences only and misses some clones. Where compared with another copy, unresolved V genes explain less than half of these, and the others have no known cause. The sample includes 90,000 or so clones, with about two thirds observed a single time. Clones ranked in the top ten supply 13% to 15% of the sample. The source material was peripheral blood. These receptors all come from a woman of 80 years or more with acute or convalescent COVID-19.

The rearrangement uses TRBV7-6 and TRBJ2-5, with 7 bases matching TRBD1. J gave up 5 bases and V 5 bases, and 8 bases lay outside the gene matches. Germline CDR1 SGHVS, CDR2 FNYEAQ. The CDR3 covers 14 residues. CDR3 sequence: CASSPTRGGETQYF. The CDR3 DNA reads TGTGCCAGCAGCCCAACCCGAGGGGGCGAGACCCAGTACTTC.

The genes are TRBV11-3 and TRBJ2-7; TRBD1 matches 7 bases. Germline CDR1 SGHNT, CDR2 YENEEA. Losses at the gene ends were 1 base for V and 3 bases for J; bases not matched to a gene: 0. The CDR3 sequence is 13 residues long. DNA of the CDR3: TGTGCCAGCAGCTTAGGGACAGGCTACGAGCAGTACTTC. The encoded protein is CASSLGTGYEQYF.

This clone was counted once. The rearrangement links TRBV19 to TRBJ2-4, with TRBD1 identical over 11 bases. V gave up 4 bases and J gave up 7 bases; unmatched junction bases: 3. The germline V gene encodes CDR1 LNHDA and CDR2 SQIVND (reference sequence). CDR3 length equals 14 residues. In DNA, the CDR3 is TGTGCCAGTAGTAAGAGGGACAGGGGGAACATTCAGTACTTC. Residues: CASSKRDRGNIQYF.

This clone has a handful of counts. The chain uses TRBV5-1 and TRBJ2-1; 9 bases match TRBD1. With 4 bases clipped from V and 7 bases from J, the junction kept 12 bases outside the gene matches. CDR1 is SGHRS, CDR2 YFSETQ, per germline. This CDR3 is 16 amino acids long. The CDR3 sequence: CASSLGTGIAKNEQFF. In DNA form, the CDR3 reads TGCGCCAGCAGCCTTGGGACAGGGATCGCTAAGAATGAGCAGTTCTTC.

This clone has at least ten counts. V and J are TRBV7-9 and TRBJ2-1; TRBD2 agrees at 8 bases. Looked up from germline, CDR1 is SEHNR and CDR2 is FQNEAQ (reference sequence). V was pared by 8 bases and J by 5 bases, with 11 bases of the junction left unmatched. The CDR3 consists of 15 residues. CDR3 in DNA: TGTGCCAGCCTCAAAGACGCGGGGGGCCACAATGAGCAGTTCTTC. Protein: CASLKDAGGHNEQFF.

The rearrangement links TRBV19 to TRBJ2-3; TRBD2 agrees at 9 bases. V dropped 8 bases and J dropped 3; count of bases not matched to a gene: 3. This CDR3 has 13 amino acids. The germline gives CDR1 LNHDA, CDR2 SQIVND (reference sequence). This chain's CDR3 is CASEAGGTDTQYF. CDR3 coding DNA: TGTGCCAGTGAAGCGGGGGGTACAGATACGCAGTATTTT.